These 31 T cell receptor beta chains were sequenced from one sample in a study of blood T cell repertoires in COVID-19. Sequenced by immunoSEQ multiplex PCR; TCRdb stores in-frame clones only, minus some. In the table there are 45,000 to 50,000 clones, approximately 83% of which are singletons. The sequenced material came from peripheral blood. The receptors come from a woman of 80 years or more with COVID-19, enrolled during active disease.

The chain is built from TRBV10-3 and TRBJ2-1, with 8 bases fitting TRBD1. V lost 11 bases and J lost 7; bases outside the gene matches: 16. Germline CDR1 is ENHRY and CDR2 is SYGVKD. The CDR3 contains 15 residues. CDR3: CAHGVRTGPGNEQFF. DNA for the CDR3: TGTGCCCACGGTGTCAGGACAGGGCCGGGGAATGAGCAGTTCTTC.

The rearrangement links TRBV5-1 to TRBJ2-3; D possibly corresponds to TRBD1 (6 bases). Trimming stripped 0 bases from V and 4 bases from J, with 9 bases between. Looked up from germline, CDR1 is SGHRS and CDR2 is YFSETQ. The CDR3 is made up of 14 amino acids. CDR3 loop: CASSLEAGADTQYF. DNA for the CDR3: TGCGCCAGCAGCTTGGAAGCAGGGGCAGATACGCAGTATTTT.

The CDR3: CASSSTGGSGEKLFF. CDR3 bases: TGTGCCAGCAGCTCCACAGGGGGCTCAGGTGAAAAACTGTTTTTT. The rearrangement uses TRBV7-3 and TRBJ1-4; 9 nucleotides line up with TRBD1. The CDR3 runs to 15 residues. V lost 4 bases to trimming and J lost 7 bases; unmatched junction nucleotides: 7. Germline CDR1 is SGHTA and CDR2 is FQGTGA. Drawing the rest from reference TRBV7-3 and TRBJ1-4, the complete variable domain is GAGVSQTPSNKVTEKGKYVELRCDPISGHTALYWYRQSLGQGPEFLIYFQGTGAADDSGLPNDRFFAVRPEGSVSTLKIQRTERGDSAVYLCASSSTGGSGEKLFFGSGTQLSVL.

J is TRBJ2-4 and V is TRBV19, with a possible D match to TRBD1 (6 bases). Germline lookup yields CDR1 LNHDA and CDR2 SQIVND (reference sequence). With 7 bases removed from V and 1 base from J, the gap between germline ends came to 11 bases. CDR3 length equals 14 residues. CDR3 loop: CASNSRGAKNIQYF. CDR3 DNA: TGTGCCAGTAATTCTAGGGGGGCCAAAAACATTCAGTACTTC.

V gene TRBV27 combines with J gene TRBJ1-1, with D unresolved. The CDR3 is 14 amino acids. Germline V gene lookup returns CDR1 MNHEY and CDR2 SMNVEV (reference sequence). The V gene lost 3 bases and the J gene lost 1 base, with 9 bases spanning the gap. The CDR3 DNA is TGTGCCAGCAGTTTGGGAGGACCGAACACTGAAGCTTTCTTT. It codes for CASSLGGPNTEAFF.

The chain carries TRBV6-5 and TRBJ1-2, with 7 positions matching TRBD1. This CDR3 has 11 amino acids. Trimming cost V 6 bases and J 8 bases; bases outside gene matches: 3. Germline V gene sequence: CDR1 MNHEY, CDR2 SVGAGI. The CDR3 is CASRARGGYTF. The CDR3 DNA is TGTGCCAGCAGGGCCAGGGGGGGCTACACCTTC.

The rearrangement links TRBV7-8 to TRBJ1-2; 7 bases fit TRBD1. With V trimmed by 5 bases and J by 0 bases, 9 bases remained unmatched. In germline, CDR1 is SGHVS, CDR2 FQNEAQ. CDR3 size: 16 residues. CDR3 protein: CASSPLVGQPNYGYTF. DNA for the CDR3: TGTGCCAGCAGCCCGCTGGTGGGACAGCCTAACTATGGCTACACCTTC.

V is TRBV2 and J is TRBJ1-3; 8 bases align to TRBD1. The ends lost 7 bases at V and 7 bases at J; junction bases unmatched: 3. This CDR3 is built from 12 residues. Germline V lookup: CDR1 SNHLY, CDR2 FYNNEI. CDR3 sequence (DNA): TGTGCCAGCATCCGGACAGGGAACACCATATATTTT. Its protein is CASIRTGNTIYF.

This chain links TRBV7-9 with TRBJ2-6, with 10 bases identical to TRBD1. Per the germline V gene, CDR1 is SEHNR and CDR2 is FQNEAQ (reference sequence). The CDR3 has 18 residues. With V trimmed by 3 bases and J by 4 bases, 9 bases remained unmatched. CDR3 nucleotides: TGTGCCAGCAGCTTTCGACAGGGGGCTCTAGGCGGGGCCAACGTCCTGACTTTC. Its translation: CASSFRQGALGGANVLTF.

J is TRBJ2-7 and V is TRBV5-1; 8 bases are shared with TRBD1. V shed 7 bases and J 2 bases; nucleotides not matched to a gene: 2. Germline lookup yields CDR1 SGHRS and CDR2 YFSETQ. The CDR3 is 12 residues long. The CDR3 spells CASGTGTYEQYF. The CDR3 coding sequence is TGCGCCAGCGGGACAGGCACCTACGAGCAGTACTTC.

A few counts support this clone. V gene TRBV5-1 combines with J gene TRBJ1-1; D is uncertain. Trimming shortened V by 4 bases and J by 3 bases, and 16 bases separated the two germline ends. Germline loops: CDR1 SGHRS, CDR2 YFSETQ. There are 15 residues in the CDR3. CDR3 DNA sequence: TGCGCCAGCAGCCTAAGGTCCCCGAGGGACACTGAAGCTTTCTTT. Translating it yields CASSLRSPRDTEAFF.

V gene TRBV7-6 combines with J gene TRBJ1-1; D ambiguous. V dropped 5 bases and J dropped 0 bases, with 13 bases sitting between them. Germline V gene data show CDR1 as SGHVS and CDR2 as FNYEAQ. This CDR3 has 15 residues. The CDR3 here is CASSGPDKMNTEAFF. The CDR3 region has the DNA TGTGCCAGCAGCGGCCCCGACAAAATGAACACTGAAGCTTTCTTT.

This clone was seen once. This rearrangement joins TRBV28 to TRBJ2-5, with no clear D. From germline, CDR1 is MDHEN and CDR2 SYDVKM. The CDR3 has 14 residues. V lost 2 bases, J lost 1 base, and 8 bases lay in between. The CDR3 region is CASSLGPVQETQYF. The DNA of the CDR3 is TGTGCCAGCAGTTTAGGGCCAGTCCAAGAGACCCAGTACTTC.

This sequence joins TRBV5-1 and TRBJ2-5, with TRBD1 matching 8 bases. Germline CDR1 reads SGHRS; CDR2 reads YFSETQ. The ends lost 3 bases at V and 5 bases at J; junction bases unmatched: 9. The CDR3 has 15 residues. For the CDR3, the DNA is TGCGCCAGCAGCTCCACAGGGGGACAGTGGGAGACCCAGTACTTC. Protein sequence: CASSSTGGQWETQYF.

CDR3 nucleotides: TGTGCCAGCAGCCAGGGGGGTCCCTATGGCTACACCTTC. Translating gives CASSQGGPYGYTF. The V and J genes are TRBV3-1 (or the pseudogene TRBV3-2) and TRBJ1-2; D may be TRBD1 (5 bases). The length of the CDR3 is 13 residues. V gave up 3 bases and J gave up 4 bases, with 9 bases separating them. Per germline, CDR1 LGHDT and CDR2 YNNKEL (reference sequence).

This chain joins TRBV11-2 and TRBJ2-2; 7 bases are a match to TRBD1. Germline CDR1 reads SGHAT; CDR2 reads FQNNGV. The CDR3 consists of 15 residues. V lost 5 bases to trimming and J lost 1 base; unmatched junction nucleotides: 4. The CDR3 reads CASSPDRVNTGELFF. The CDR3 DNA sequence: TGTGCCAGCAGCCCAGACAGGGTGAACACCGGGGAGCTGTTTTTT.

The chain is built from TRBV5-1 and TRBJ1-1; 7 bases fit TRBD1. This CDR3 contains 13 residues. J gave up 5 bases and V 0 bases, and 1 base lay outside the gene matches. CDR1 and CDR2 from the germline V gene are SGHRS and YFSETQ. Here the CDR3 reads CASSLATGTEAFF. CDR3 nucleotide sequence: TGCGCCAGCAGCTTGGCGACAGGGACTGAAGCTTTCTTT.

The genes are TRBV6-5 and TRBJ1-1, with D maybe TRBD1 (6 bases). The V end was cut by 9 bases, the J end by 2 bases, with 13 bases between. CDR1 is MNHEY and CDR2 is SVGAGI in the germline V gene. The CDR3 is made up of 13 amino acids. This CDR3 is CARAGQSNTEAFF. As DNA, the CDR3 is TGTGCCAGAGCCGGACAGTCAAACACTGAAGCTTTCTTT.

The chain is built from TRBV10-3 and TRBJ1-1, with D possibly being TRBD1 (5 bases). Trimming took off 3 bases at V and 4 bases at J, with 9 bases between the two ends. Per the germline V gene, CDR1 is ENHRY and CDR2 is SYGVKD. The CDR3 consists of 13 residues. The CDR3 reads CAISDGGATEAFF. The CDR3 bases are TGTGCCATCAGTGATGGTGGGGCCACTGAAGCTTTCTTT.

This chain joins TRBV19 and TRBJ1-4; weak D call: TRBD1 (5 bases). V shed 5 bases and J shed 0 bases, with 13 bases lying between them. Germline V lookup: CDR1 LNHDA, CDR2 SQIVND (reference sequence). The CDR3 runs 16 residues. The CDR3 loop is CASSQLGTATNEKLFF. CDR3 DNA sequence: TGTGCCAGTAGTCAACTCGGGACTGCAACTAATGAAAAACTGTTTTTT. Looking up the rest from reference TRBV19 and TRBJ1-4 gives the full variable domain: DGGITQSPKYLFRKEGQNVTLSCEQNLNHDAMYWYRQDPGQGLRLIYYSQIVNDFQKGDIAEGYSVSREKKESFPLTVTSAQKNPTAFYLCASSQLGTATNEKLFFGSGTQLSVL.

The gene calls are TRBV7-2 and TRBJ2-2; a weak D match, TRBD2 (6 bases). Germline CDR1 and CDR2: SGHTA and FQGNSA. V lost 6 bases and J 6 bases, leaving 20 bases between the germline ends. The CDR3 runs 16 residues. CDR3 DNA: TGTGCCAGCAGGCGGGACCTTGCGTCCCCATCCGGGGAGCTGTTTTTT. Its protein product is CASRRDLASPSGELFF.

The J gene is TRBJ2-1, the V gene TRBV5-6; D might be TRBD2 (5 bases). The CDR3 totals 13 residues. V gave up 2 bases and J gave up 3 bases, with 6 bases separating them. Germline CDR1 and CDR2: SGHDT and YYEEEE. This chain's CDR3 is CASSFGDYNEQFF. CDR3 nucleotides: TGTGCCAGCAGCTTCGGGGACTACAATGAGCAGTTCTTC.

The chain has TRBV5-6 and TRBJ2-4; 10 bases align to TRBD1. V was pared by 4 bases and J by 0 bases, with 7 bases of the junction left unmatched. The CDR3 runs 17 residues. CDR1 SGHDT and CDR2 YYEEEE come from the germline V gene. The CDR3 coding sequence is TGTGCCAGCAGCGCCGGGACAGGGGTCCTAGCCAAAAACATTCAGTACTTC. This gives the protein CASSAGTGVLAKNIQYF.

This chain connects TRBV7-2 to TRBJ2-7, with D uncertain. CDR3 length equals 14 residues. CDR1 and CDR2 (germline): SGHTA, FQGNSA. V lost 3 bases, J lost 3 bases, and 12 bases lay in between. CDR3 bases: TGTGCCAGCAGCTTTGATAGCAGAAGCTACGAGCAGTACTTC. This translates into CASSFDSRSYEQYF.

V usage is TRBV29-1 and J usage is TRBJ2-7, with D possibly TRBD1 on 5 matching bases. The germline CDR1 and CDR2 sequences are SQVTM and ANQGSEA. This CDR3 comprises 15 residues. Between the trimmed V and J ends, which lost 5 bases and 7 bases, there was a span of 24 bases. CDR3: CSVQKGGHQGSEQYF. The CDR3 region has the DNA TGCAGCGTTCAAAAGGGTGGACACCAGGGCTCGGAGCAGTACTTC.

V usage is TRBV6-5 and J usage is TRBJ2-7; the match to TRBD2 covers 13 bases. J was trimmed by 2 bases and V by 6 bases; bases with no gene match: 1. The CDR3 has 14 residues. Germline V gene sequence: CDR1 MNHEY, CDR2 SVGAGI. For the CDR3, the DNA is TGTGCCAGCAGGGGACTAGCGGGACCCTACGAGCAGTACTTC. As protein: CASRGLAGPYEQYF.

Comments on this clone: Other DNA sequences from this sample encode an identical CDR3 as well. The V call is TRBV6-4, the J call TRBJ2-6, with D possibly matching TRBD2 (6 bases). The CDR3 has 16 residues. Germline V lookup: CDR1 MRHNA, CDR2 SNTAGT. The V gene lost 4 bases and the J gene lost 4 bases, with 14 bases spanning the gap. The CDR3 DNA reads as TGTGCCAGCAGTGGGGGGGATAGGGCGGGGGCCAACGTCCTGACTTTC. Amino acids: CASSGGDRAGANVLTF.

The V call is TRBV9, the J call TRBJ2-5; D perhaps matches TRBD2 (5 bases). Germline lookup yields CDR1 SGDLS and CDR2 YYNGEE. V dropped 3 bases and J dropped 5 bases, with 11 bases sitting between them. The length of the CDR3 is 13 residues. CDR3 DNA: TGTGCCAGCAGCGCTCCCGGGGTGGAGACCCAGTACTTC. This codes for CASSAPGVETQYF. The full variable domain, in which reference TRBV9 and TRBJ2-5 provide the parts outside the CDR3, is DSGVTQTPKHLITATGQRVTLRCSPRSGDLSVYWYQQSLDQGLQFLIQYYNGEERAKGNILERFSAQQFPDLHSELNLSSLELGDSALYFCASSAPGVETQYFGPGTRLLVL.

The chain has TRBV10-3 and TRBJ2-3; possible D gene TRBD1, 5 bases. The CDR3 extends over 17 amino acids. Trimming left V 7 bases short and J 3 bases short, with 23 bases between. The germline V gene has CDR1 ENHRY and CDR2 SYGVKD. CDR3 loop: CAITNRVNRGSTDTQYF. CDR3 in DNA: TGTGCCATCACCAACCGAGTAAATAGGGGATCTACAGATACGCAGTATTTT.

The chain couples TRBV28 to TRBJ2-7; perhaps TRBD2 as D (7 bases). Trimming shortened V by 6 bases and J by 3 bases, and 18 bases separated the two germline ends. Germline CDR1 and CDR2: MDHEN and SYDVKM. CDR3 size: 15 residues. CDR3 nucleotides: TGTGCCAGCAGGGGGAGGGGGGCCCCAGGCTACGAGCAGTACTTC. Protein product: CASRGRGAPGYEQYF.

V gene TRBV9 combines with J gene TRBJ1-5; no firm D call. Between the trimmed V and J ends, which lost 0 bases and 1 base, there was a span of 14 bases. In germline, CDR1 is SGDLS, CDR2 YYNGEE. This CDR3 spans 17 amino acids. CDR3 nucleotide sequence: TGTGCCAGCAGCGTAGCTCCCCGAGGGAGGAGCAATCAGCCCCAGCATTTT. As protein: CASSVAPRGRSNQPQHF. Together with reference TRBV9 and TRBJ1-5, the CDR3 gives the full variable domain: DSGVTQTPKHLITATGQRVTLRCSPRSGDLSVYWYQQSLDQGLQFLIQYYNGEERAKGNILERFSAQQFPDLHSELNLSSLELGDSALYFCASSVAPRGRSNQPQHFGDGTRLSIL.